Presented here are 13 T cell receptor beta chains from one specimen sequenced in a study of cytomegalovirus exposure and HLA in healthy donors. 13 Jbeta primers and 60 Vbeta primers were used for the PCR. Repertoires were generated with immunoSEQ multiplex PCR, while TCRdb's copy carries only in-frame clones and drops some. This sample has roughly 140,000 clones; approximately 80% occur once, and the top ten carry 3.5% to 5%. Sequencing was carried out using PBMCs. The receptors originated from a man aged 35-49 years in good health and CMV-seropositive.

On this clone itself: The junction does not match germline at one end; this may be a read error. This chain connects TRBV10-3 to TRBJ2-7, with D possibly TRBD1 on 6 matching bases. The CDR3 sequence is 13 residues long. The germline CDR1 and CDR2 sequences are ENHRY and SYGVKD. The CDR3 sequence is CAISGTEGYKQYF. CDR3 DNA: TGTGCCATCAGTGGGACAGAGGGCTACAAGCAGTACTTC.

CDR3 residues: CASTDYTGGQPYEQYF. The CDR3 DNA is TGTGCCAGCACCGATTACACAGGGGGTCAACCGTACGAGCAGTACTTC. This chain joins TRBV7-9 and TRBJ2-7; 8 bases agree with TRBD1. V lost 7 bases to trimming and J lost 4 bases; unmatched junction nucleotides: 15. The CDR3 sequence is 16 residues long. The germline V gene has CDR1 SEHNR and CDR2 FQNEAQ (reference sequence).

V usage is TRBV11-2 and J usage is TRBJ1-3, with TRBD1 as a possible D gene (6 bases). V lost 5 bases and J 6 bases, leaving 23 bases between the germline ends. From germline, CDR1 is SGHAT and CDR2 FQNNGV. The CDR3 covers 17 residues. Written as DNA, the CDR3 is TGTGCCAGCAGCCCTAAAACTAACAGGGTAACTGCAAACACCATATATTTT. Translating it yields CASSPKTNRVTANTIYF.

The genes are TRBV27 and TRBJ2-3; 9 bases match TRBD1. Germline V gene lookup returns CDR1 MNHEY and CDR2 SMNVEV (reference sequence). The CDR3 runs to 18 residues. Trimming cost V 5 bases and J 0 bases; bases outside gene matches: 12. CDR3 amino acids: CASSPAKGTGFSTDTQYF. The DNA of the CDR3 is TGTGCCAGCAGTCCCGCGAAAGGGACAGGGTTCAGCACAGATACGCAGTATTTT.

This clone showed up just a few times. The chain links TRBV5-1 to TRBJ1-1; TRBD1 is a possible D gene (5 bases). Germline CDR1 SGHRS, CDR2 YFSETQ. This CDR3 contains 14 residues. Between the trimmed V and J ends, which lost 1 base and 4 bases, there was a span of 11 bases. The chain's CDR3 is CASSLNEGVTEAFF. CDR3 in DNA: TGCGCCAGCAGCTTGAATGAAGGGGTCACTGAAGCTTTCTTT.

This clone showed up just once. This CDR3 is CASSPGQGYRDEKLFF. The CDR3 DNA reads as TGTGCCAGCAGCCCGGGACAGGGCTATCGGGATGAAAAACTGTTTTTT. The V and J genes are TRBV11-2 and TRBJ1-4; TRBD1 matches 9 bases. The CDR3 runs 16 residues. V was clipped by 5 bases and J by 6 bases; unmatched bases: 10. CDR1 and CDR2 (germline): SGHAT, FQNNGV.

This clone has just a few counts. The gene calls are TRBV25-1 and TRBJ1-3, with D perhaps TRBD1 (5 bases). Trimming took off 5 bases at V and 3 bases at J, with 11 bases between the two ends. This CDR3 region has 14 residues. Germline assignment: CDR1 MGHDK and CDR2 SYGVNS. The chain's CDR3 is CASSRTTDGNTIYF. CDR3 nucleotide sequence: TGTGCCAGCAGTAGAACGACAGATGGAAACACCATATATTTT.

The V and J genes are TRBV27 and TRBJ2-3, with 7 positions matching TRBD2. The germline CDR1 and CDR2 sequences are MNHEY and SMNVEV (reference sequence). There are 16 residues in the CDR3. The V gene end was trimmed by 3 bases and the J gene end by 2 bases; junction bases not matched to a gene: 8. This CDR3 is CASSFIRTRSTDTQYF. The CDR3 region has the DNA TGTGCCAGCAGTTTTATTAGGACTAGATCCACAGATACGCAGTATTTT.

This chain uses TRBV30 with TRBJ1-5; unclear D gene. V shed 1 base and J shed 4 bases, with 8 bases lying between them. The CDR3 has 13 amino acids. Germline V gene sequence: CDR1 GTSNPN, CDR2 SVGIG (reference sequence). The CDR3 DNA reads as TGTGCCTGGAGTGGGGCCTTTAATCAGCCCCAGCATTTT. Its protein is CAWSGAFNQPQHF.

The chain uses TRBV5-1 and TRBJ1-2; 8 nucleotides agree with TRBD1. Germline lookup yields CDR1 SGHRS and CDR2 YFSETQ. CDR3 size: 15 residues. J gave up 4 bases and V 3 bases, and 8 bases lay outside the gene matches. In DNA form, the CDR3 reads TGCGCCAGCAGCTGGGGGGCAGGGGGCGTCTATGGCTACACCTTC. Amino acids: CASSWGAGGVYGYTF.

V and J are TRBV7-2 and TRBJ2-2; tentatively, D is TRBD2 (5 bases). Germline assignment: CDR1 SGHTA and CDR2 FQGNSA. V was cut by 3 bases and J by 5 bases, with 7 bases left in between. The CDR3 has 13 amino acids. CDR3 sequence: CASSFSGTGELFF. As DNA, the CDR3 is TGTGCCAGCAGCTTCTCGGGGACCGGGGAGCTGTTTTTT. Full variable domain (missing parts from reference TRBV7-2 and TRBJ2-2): GAGVSQSPSNKVTEKGKDVELRCDPISGHTALYWYRQSLGQGLEFLIYFQGNSAPDKSGLPSDRFSAERTGGSVSTLTIQRTQQEDSAVYLCASSFSGTGELFFGEGSRLTVL.

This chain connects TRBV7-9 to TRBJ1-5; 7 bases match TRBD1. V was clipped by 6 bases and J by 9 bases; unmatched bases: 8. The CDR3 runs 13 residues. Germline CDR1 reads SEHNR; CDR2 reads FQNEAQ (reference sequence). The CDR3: CASSQSGGGPQHF. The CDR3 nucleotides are TGTGCCAGCAGTCAATCAGGGGGAGGGCCCCAGCATTTT.

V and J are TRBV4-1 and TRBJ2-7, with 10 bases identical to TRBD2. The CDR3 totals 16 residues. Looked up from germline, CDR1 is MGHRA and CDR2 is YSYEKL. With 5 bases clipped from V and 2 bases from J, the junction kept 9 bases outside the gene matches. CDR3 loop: CASSSSGGPLPYEQYF. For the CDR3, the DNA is TGCGCCAGCAGCTCTAGCGGGGGCCCTCTCCCCTACGAGCAGTACTTC.